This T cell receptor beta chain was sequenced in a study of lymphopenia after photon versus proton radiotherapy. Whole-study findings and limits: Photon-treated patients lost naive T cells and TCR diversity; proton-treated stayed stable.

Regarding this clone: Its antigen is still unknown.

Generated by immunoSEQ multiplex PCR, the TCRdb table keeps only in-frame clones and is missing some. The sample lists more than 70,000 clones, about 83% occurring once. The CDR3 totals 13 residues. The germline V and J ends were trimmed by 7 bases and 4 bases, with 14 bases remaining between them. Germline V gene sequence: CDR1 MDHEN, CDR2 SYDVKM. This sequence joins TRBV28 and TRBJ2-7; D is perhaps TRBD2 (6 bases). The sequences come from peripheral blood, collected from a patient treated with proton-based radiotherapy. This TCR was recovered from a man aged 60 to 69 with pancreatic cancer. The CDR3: CASKGTRNYEQYF. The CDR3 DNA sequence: TGTGCCAGCAAGGGGACTCGAAATTACGAGCAGTACTTC. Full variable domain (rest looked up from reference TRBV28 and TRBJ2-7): DVKVTQSSRYLVKRTGEKVFLECVQDMDHENMFWYRQDPGLGLRLIYFSYDVKMKEKGDIPEGYSVSREKKERFSLILESASTNQTSMYLCASKGTRNYEQYFGPGTRLTVT.